This section outlines one T cell receptor beta chain sequence together with its context. This sample stems from a study of blood T cell repertoires in COVID-19. The V end was cut by 4 bases, the J end by 7 bases, with 20 bases between. CDR3 length equals 16 residues. Germline CDR1 is SNHLY and CDR2 is FYNNEI. Method: immunoSEQ multiplex PCR; TCRdb's copy keeps in-frame clones and lacks some. This sample has about 85,000 clones, with roughly 90% found just once. The chain employs TRBV2 and TRBJ1-3; tentatively, D is TRBD1 (6 bases). The sample comprised peripheral blood. The clonotype comes from a human donor with active COVID-19. The donor label of this sample is uncertain. The CDR3 reads CASSGDSGVEENTIYF. The CDR3 bases are TGTGCCAGCAGTGGGGATTCAGGGGTGGAAGAGAACACCATATATTTT.